Following are 27 T cell receptor beta chains from one sample sequenced in a study of T cell changes during pregnancy in multiple sclerosis. TCRdb's table, derived via immunoSEQ multiplex PCR, lists solely in-frame clones and lacks some. The sample has about 32,000 clones; just over 90% are singletons. The source was CD4+ T cells from peripheral blood mononuclear cells, collected in the second trimester of pregnancy. The receptors stem from a female donor with multiple sclerosis, enrolled in a pregnancy study.

The CDR3 DNA reads as TGTGCCAGTAGTGCAGGGACAGGGTTGTTGAATACGCAGTATTTT. Its translation is CASSAGTGLLNTQYF. The chain employs TRBV19 and TRBJ2-3; TRBD1 matches at 9 bases. Germline V gene lookup returns CDR1 LNHDA and CDR2 SQIVND (reference sequence). CDR3 size: 15 residues. Unmatched junction bases numbered 10, after V lost 5 bases and J lost 7 bases.

In this sample, this clone turned up once. This rearrangement joins TRBV13 to TRBJ2-1, with 9 positions matching TRBD2. Trimming at V came to 4 bases and at J to 9 bases, leaving 10 bases not matched to a gene. The CDR3 runs to 15 residues. Germline-derived CDR1 and CDR2 are PRHDT and FYEKMQ (reference sequence). The CDR3 nucleotides are TGTGCCAGCAGCTCCCGGGGAGCGGGAGGCAGTGAGCAGTTCTTC. Translating it yields CASSSRGAGGSEQFF.

The V and J genes are TRBV19 and TRBJ1-1; no firm D call. From germline, CDR1 is LNHDA and CDR2 SQIVND (reference sequence). With 10 bases removed from V and 4 bases from J, the gap between germline ends came to 10 bases. This CDR3 region has 11 residues. The CDR3 nucleotides read TGTGCCACCCTGGGCTCCACTGAAGCTTTCTTT. This encodes CATLGSTEAFF.

This chain joins TRBV11-2 and TRBJ2-1, with unresolved D. Trimming stripped 5 bases from V and 8 bases from J, with 19 bases between. This CDR3 is 15 amino acids long. Per the germline V gene, CDR1 is SGHAT and CDR2 is FQNNGV. CDR3 bases: TGTGCCAGCAGCCCCCACCCGCTAGTTTGGGATGAGCAGTTCTTC. Its translation is CASSPHPLVWDEQFF.

This clone was recorded once. This chain links TRBV5-5 with TRBJ2-7; D possibly corresponds to TRBD2 (6 bases). Trimming removed 0 bases at V and 4 bases at J, with 14 bases between. CDR3 size: 15 residues. Per germline, CDR1 SGHKS and CDR2 YYEKEE (reference sequence). The CDR3 nucleotides read TGTGCCAGCAGCTTGGCGACAAAGGGGAGGTACGAGCAGTACTTC. Translating it yields CASSLATKGRYEQYF.

The genes are TRBV5-4 and TRBJ1-2, with D possibly matching TRBD1 (5 bases). Trimming stripped 4 bases from V and 5 bases from J, with 15 bases between. The germline V gene encodes CDR1 SGHNT and CDR2 YYREEE (reference sequence). The CDR3 is made up of 14 amino acids. This chain's CDR3 is CASSPREGLYGYTF. The CDR3 nucleotides are TGTGCCAGCAGCCCCAGGGAGGGGCTTTATGGCTACACCTTC. Supplemented by reference TRBV5-4 and TRBJ1-2, the full variable domain reads ETGVTQSPTHLIKTRGQQVTLRCSSQSGHNTVSWYQQALGQGPQFIFQYYREEENGRGNFPPRFSGLQFPNYSSELNVNALELDDSALYLCASSPREGLYGYTFGSGTRLTVV.

The chain links TRBV5-1 to TRBJ2-5; the match to TRBD2 covers 11 bases. V shed 4 bases, J shed 2 bases, and the junction held 7 bases outside the gene matches. The CDR3 has 16 amino acids. Germline values: CDR1 SGHRS, CDR2 YFSETQ. In nucleotides, the CDR3 is TGCGCCAGCAGCCGCGGGACTAGCGGCCAACAAGAGACCCAGTACTTC. Amino acid sequence: CASSRGTSGQQETQYF.

This clone is medium-sized within its sample. The rearrangement links TRBV6-1 to TRBJ1-5, with a tentative D call TRBD1 (5 bases). Germline lookup yields CDR1 MNHNS and CDR2 SASEGT. This CDR3 is built from 15 residues. V lost 0 bases and J lost 3, with 9 bases in between. The CDR3 here is CASSEAAGNNQPQHF. The CDR3 DNA sequence: TGTGCCAGCAGTGAAGCTGCAGGGAACAATCAGCCCCAGCATTTT.

J is TRBJ1-5 and V is TRBV27; D perhaps matches TRBD1 (5 bases). CDR1 is MNHEY and CDR2 is SMNVEV in the germline V gene (reference sequence). The CDR3 extends over 13 amino acids. Trimming shortened V by 3 bases and J by 5 bases, and 8 bases separated the two germline ends. The CDR3 coding sequence is TGTGCCAGCAGTTTTCCGGGGGATCAGCCCCAGCATTTT. Translated: CASSFPGDQPQHF.

The chain employs TRBV14 and TRBJ2-2, with 9 bases fitting TRBD1. V lost 9 bases, J lost 3 bases, and 8 bases stayed unmatched. The CDR3 is made up of 15 amino acids. Germline CDR1 reads SGHDN; CDR2 reads FVKESK. CDR3: CASGQGRAYTGELFF. The CDR3 DNA reads as TGTGCCAGTGGACAGGGGAGGGCCTACACCGGGGAGCTGTTTTTT.

The rearrangement uses TRBV18 and TRBJ1-4, with D unresolved. From germline, CDR1 is KGHSH and CDR2 LQKENI. The length of the CDR3 is 15 residues. Trimming stripped 6 bases from V and 0 bases from J, with 11 bases between. The CDR3 sequence: CASSQTSSTNEKLFF. The CDR3 DNA reads as TGTGCCAGCTCCCAAACAAGTTCAACTAATGAAAAACTGTTTTTT.

J is TRBJ2-7 and V is TRBV6-6; D is unresolved. Germline V gene sequence: CDR1 MNHNY, CDR2 SVGAGI (reference sequence). Trimming pared 0 bases from V and 3 bases from J, leaving 12 bases between. The CDR3 sequence is 15 residues long. For the CDR3, the DNA is TGTGCCAGCAGTTACTCGGTCTCGGGTCGCTACGAGCAGTACTTC. It is translated as CASSYSVSGRYEQYF.

The chain recombines TRBV5-1 with TRBJ2-1, with 8 positions matching TRBD2. The V segment lost 0 bases and the J segment 6 bases; nucleotides outside the gene matches: 5. Per the germline V gene, CDR1 is SGHRS and CDR2 is YFSETQ. The CDR3 spans 15 residues. The CDR3 nucleotides are TGCGCCAGCAGCTTGGGAGCGGGAGCGGGCAATGAGCAGTTCTTC. It codes for CASSLGAGAGNEQFF.

The chain combines TRBV7-9 with TRBJ2-3; TRBD1 matches 9 bases. The J segment lost 3 bases and the V segment lost 1 base, leaving 2 bases of the junction unmatched. Germline V gives CDR1 SEHNR, CDR2 FQNEAQ (reference sequence). This CDR3 region has 15 residues. CDR3 in DNA: TGTGCCAGCAGCTTAGTGACAGGGGGGACAGATACGCAGTATTTT. This encodes CASSLVTGGTDTQYF.

This clone was seen just once. The chain employs TRBV7-2 and TRBJ1-2; perhaps TRBD1 as D (6 bases). The V gene lost 5 bases and the J gene lost 3 bases, with 13 bases spanning the gap. Germline V gives CDR1 SGHTA, CDR2 FQGNSA. CDR3 length equals 14 residues. Here the CDR3 DNA reads TGTGCCAGCAGCCGCACAGGGCTGGACTATGGCTACACCTTC. Its protein is CASSRTGLDYGYTF.

The sample holds one count of this clone. The chain carries TRBV19 and TRBJ1-1; 9 bases are shared with TRBD1. CDR1 is LNHDA, CDR2 SQIVND, per germline (reference sequence). V was clipped by 6 bases and J by 4 bases; unmatched bases: 12. The CDR3 has 16 amino acids. CDR3 protein: CASRDYRGQRFTEAFF. The CDR3 coding sequence is TGTGCCAGTAGAGATTACAGGGGGCAGAGGTTCACTGAAGCTTTCTTT.

This clone was seen only once. The CDR3: CASSEVGRTRRKYF. Written as DNA, the CDR3 is TGTGCCAGCAGTGAAGTGGGGAGGACGAGGCGGAAGTACTTC. The genes are TRBV6-1 and TRBJ2-7, with D possibly TRBD2 on 6 matching bases. CDR1 and CDR2 from the germline V gene are MNHNS and SASEGT. V was clipped by 1 base and J by 11 bases, with 18 bases between them. The CDR3 is made up of 14 amino acids.

The genes are TRBV7-3 and TRBJ2-7, with 13 bases aligning to TRBD2. The ends lost 4 bases at V and 0 bases at J; junction bases unmatched: 0. Germline V gives CDR1 SGHTA, CDR2 FQGTGA. The CDR3 spans 15 residues. The CDR3 loop is CASSWTSGSSYEQYF. CDR3 nucleotides: TGTGCCAGCAGCTGGACTAGCGGGAGCTCCTACGAGCAGTACTTC.

J is TRBJ1-2 and V is TRBV6-1, with TRBD1 matching 8 bases. Germline CDR1 and CDR2: MNHNS and SASEGT. Trimming at V came to 7 bases and at J to 8 bases, leaving 9 bases not matched to a gene. The CDR3 runs to 13 residues. The CDR3 region has the DNA TGTGCCAGCAACCGGGACAGGCGTAACGGCTACACCTTC. Translation gives CASNRDRRNGYTF.

The V gene is TRBV5-4, the J gene TRBJ2-3, with D tentatively TRBD1 (6 bases). The CDR3 totals 15 residues. Germline CDR1 and CDR2: SGHNT and YYREEE (reference sequence). V was pared by 4 bases and J by 0 bases, with 12 bases between. The CDR3: CASSPQGSSTDTQYF. CDR3 sequence (DNA): TGTGCCAGCAGCCCACAGGGAAGTAGCACAGATACGCAGTATTTT.

This clone was detected once. The V call is TRBV5-4, the J call TRBJ1-1; unclear D gene. CDR1 and CDR2 from the germline V gene are SGHNT and YYREEE (reference sequence). This CDR3 has 13 amino acids. Deletions cut 0 bases from V and 2 bases from J, with 5 bases between. CDR3 amino acids: CASSLDPNTEAFF. The CDR3 DNA sequence: TGTGCCAGCAGCTTGGATCCTAACACTGAAGCTTTCTTT.

This rearrangement joins TRBV19 to TRBJ2-1; the D is unclear. This CDR3 is 13 amino acids long. Trimming pared 5 bases from V and 0 bases from J, leaving 5 bases between. Germline V CDR1 and CDR2: LNHDA, SQIVND (reference sequence). The CDR3 spells CASSYNSYNEQFF. DNA for the CDR3: TGTGCCAGTAGTTATAACTCCTACAATGAGCAGTTCTTC.

V gene TRBV7-3 combines with J gene TRBJ2-7; possibly TRBD1 for D (5 bases). The CDR3 has 13 residues. CDR1 and CDR2 from the germline V gene are SGHTA and FQGTGA. V was shortened by 1 base and J by 7 bases, with 11 bases between the two germline ends. The DNA for the CDR3 is TGTGCCAGCAGCTTAATTCAGGGCTTAGAGCAGTACTTC. It encodes CASSLIQGLEQYF.

The genes are TRBV7-2 and TRBJ1-1; D unclear. Germline CDR1 is SGHTA and CDR2 is FQGNSA. The CDR3 is 15 amino acids. The ends were cut back, 5 bases at V and 2 bases at J, with 15 bases in the middle. This chain's CDR3 is CASSPPVRINTEAFF. The DNA for the CDR3 is TGTGCCAGCAGCCCGCCGGTGAGGATCAACACTGAAGCTTTCTTT. The complete variable domain, with remaining parts taken from reference TRBV7-2 and TRBJ1-1, reads GAGVSQSPSNKVTEKGKDVELRCDPISGHTALYWYRQSLGQGLEFLIYFQGNSAPDKSGLPSDRFSAERTGGSVSTLTIQRTQQEDSAVYLCASSPPVRINTEAFFGQGTRLTVV.

This rearrangement joins TRBV4-1 to TRBJ1-5, with D hard to call. CDR1 MGHRA and CDR2 YSYEKL come from the germline V gene. The CDR3 runs to 14 residues. V dropped 1 base and J dropped 5 bases, with 9 bases sitting between them. The chain's CDR3 is CASSQGIVDQPQHF. In DNA, the CDR3 is TGCGCCAGCAGCCAAGGCATAGTAGATCAGCCCCAGCATTTT.

The chain is built from TRBV5-1 and TRBJ2-3; TRBD2 aligns across 10 bases. Germline-derived CDR1 and CDR2 are SGHRS and YFSETQ. This CDR3 is built from 15 residues. V lost 2 bases, J lost 3 bases, and 3 bases stayed unmatched. This CDR3 is CASSLAGGPTDTQYF. In DNA, the CDR3 is TGCGCCAGCAGCTTAGCGGGAGGGCCGACAGATACGCAGTATTTT.

The chain recombines TRBV5-1 with TRBJ1-4, with TRBD1 matching 8 bases. Germline CDR1 reads SGHRS; CDR2 reads YFSETQ. V was pared by 1 base and J by 10 bases, with 6 bases of the junction left unmatched. This CDR3 is 14 amino acids long. This chain's CDR3 is CASSLRAGGVKLFF. The CDR3 DNA follows: TGCGCCAGCAGCTTGAGGGCAGGGGGCGTAAAACTGTTTTTT.